These 4 T cell receptor beta chains share one sample of origin, sequenced in a study of post-analysis software for immune sequencing data. Unique molecular identifiers were built into the TCR beta cDNA libraries. One entry per CDR3 protein results from TCRdb running MiXCR on the PCR reads. The sample shows roughly 580,000 distinct CDR3 sequences, roughly 47% of them seen only once. Their antigens remain unidentified. Study findings and constraints: TRBV5-6, TRBV5-1 and TRBV20-1 were among about 5 TRBV segments more frequent in patients than controls.

The sequencing sample was made of blood. Receptors were obtained from a girl between 5 and 17 years old with multiple sclerosis.

For this clonotype: A much larger clone differs from this one at a single base, so this may be a read error. The rearrangement links TRBV24-1 to TRBJ2-5; the match to TRBD2 covers 8 bases. This CDR3 region has 12 residues. Germline V gene sequence: CDR1 KGHDR, CDR2 SFDVKD. J lost 11 bases, V lost 7 bases, and 8 bases had no gene match. The CDR3 coding sequence is TGTGCCACCAGAGGACTAGCCGATGAGCAGTACTTC. Translated: CATRGLADEQYF.

This chain uses TRBV20-1 with TRBJ2-3, with D possibly called TRBD1 or TRBD2 (6 bases each). The germline CDR1 and CDR2 sequences are DFQATT and SNEGSKA (reference sequence). V was cut by 0 bases and J by 4 bases, with 14 bases left in between. The CDR3 contains 15 residues. The CDR3 loop is CSARDWGRGADTQYF. The CDR3 nucleotides are TGCAGTGCTAGAGACTGGGGGCGCGGGGCAGATACGCAGTATTTT.

This clonotype was picked up a small number of times. The chain has TRBV4-1 and TRBJ1-4; D uncertain. Trimming left V 4 bases short and J 0 bases short, with 12 bases between. Germline loops: CDR1 MGHRA, CDR2 YSYEKL. The CDR3 spans 16 residues. CDR3 sequence reads: CASSPREGPTNEKLFF. The CDR3 DNA reads TGCGCCAGCAGCCCGCGGGAGGGCCCAACTAATGAAAAACTGTTTTTT.

CDR3 in DNA: TGTGCCAGCAGTGACTCAGGACAGTCGACCGGGGAGCTGTTTTTT. Its translation: CASSDSGQSTGELFF. The J gene is TRBJ2-2, the V gene TRBV6-4; tentative D call: TRBD1 (6 bases). Germline assignment: CDR1 MRHNA and CDR2 SNTAGT. The CDR3 is made up of 15 amino acids. The V end was cut by 0 bases, the J end by 5 bases, with 10 bases between.